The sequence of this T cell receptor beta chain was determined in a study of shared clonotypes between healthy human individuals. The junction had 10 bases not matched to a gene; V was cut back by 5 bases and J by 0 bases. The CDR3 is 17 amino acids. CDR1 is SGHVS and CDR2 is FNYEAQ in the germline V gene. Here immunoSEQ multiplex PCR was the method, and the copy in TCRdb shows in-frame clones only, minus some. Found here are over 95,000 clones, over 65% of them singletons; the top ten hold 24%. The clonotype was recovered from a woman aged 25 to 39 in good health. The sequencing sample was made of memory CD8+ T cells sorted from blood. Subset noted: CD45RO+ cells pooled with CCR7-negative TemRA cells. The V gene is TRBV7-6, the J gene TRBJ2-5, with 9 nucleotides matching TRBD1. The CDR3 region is CASSVPWDRVYQETQYF. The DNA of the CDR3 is TGTGCCAGCAGCGTCCCGTGGGACAGGGTATACCAAGAGACCCAGTACTTC.